A single T cell receptor beta chain is shown here with its context. Because the CDR3's place on the DNA is in doubt, the DNA is left out and the CDR3 is given as listed by TCRdb. TCRbeta libraries were built with three rounds of nested PCR, modified from ARM-PCR. Using its own MiXCR run on the multiplex PCR reads, TCRdb lists one record per CDR3 protein. The sample consists of approximately 140,000 distinct CDR3 sequences, approximately 70% of them appearing once. The data belong to a study of tumor and adjacent non-tumor tissue in lung cancer. The V gene's germline CDR1 is MNHNS and CDR2 SASEGT. The CDR3 is 13 residues long, ends included. No cell sorting was done before RNA was extracted from the tissue.

This receptor was obtained from a man in his 60s with small cell lung cancer. Sample: lung tumor tissue. The V and J genes are TRBV6-1 and TRBJ1-1; the DNA was not used to check the table's D call, TRBD1. The CDR3 sequence: CASSWGQGTEAYF.